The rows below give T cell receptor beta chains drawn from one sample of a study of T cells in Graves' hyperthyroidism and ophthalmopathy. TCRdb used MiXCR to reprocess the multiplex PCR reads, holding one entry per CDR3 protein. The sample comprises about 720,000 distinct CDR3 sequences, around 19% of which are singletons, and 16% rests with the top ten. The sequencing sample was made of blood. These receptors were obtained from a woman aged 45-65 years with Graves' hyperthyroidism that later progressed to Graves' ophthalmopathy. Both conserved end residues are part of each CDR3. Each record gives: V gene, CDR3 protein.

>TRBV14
CASSPNDISGNTIYF
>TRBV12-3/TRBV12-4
CASSLGGAATNEKLFF
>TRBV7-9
CASSLPRGGYSSYEQYF
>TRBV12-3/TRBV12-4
CASSLNDNNEQFF
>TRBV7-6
CASSLRGGRDQPQHF
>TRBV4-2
CASSQEKLTLEAFF
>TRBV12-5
CASGSAAQGQPQHF
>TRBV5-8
CASSLGAGSSGNTIYF
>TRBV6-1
CASRPGLANDEQFF
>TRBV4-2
CASSPRQGSGVTNEKLFF
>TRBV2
CASSEVHLQGAGERNQPQHF